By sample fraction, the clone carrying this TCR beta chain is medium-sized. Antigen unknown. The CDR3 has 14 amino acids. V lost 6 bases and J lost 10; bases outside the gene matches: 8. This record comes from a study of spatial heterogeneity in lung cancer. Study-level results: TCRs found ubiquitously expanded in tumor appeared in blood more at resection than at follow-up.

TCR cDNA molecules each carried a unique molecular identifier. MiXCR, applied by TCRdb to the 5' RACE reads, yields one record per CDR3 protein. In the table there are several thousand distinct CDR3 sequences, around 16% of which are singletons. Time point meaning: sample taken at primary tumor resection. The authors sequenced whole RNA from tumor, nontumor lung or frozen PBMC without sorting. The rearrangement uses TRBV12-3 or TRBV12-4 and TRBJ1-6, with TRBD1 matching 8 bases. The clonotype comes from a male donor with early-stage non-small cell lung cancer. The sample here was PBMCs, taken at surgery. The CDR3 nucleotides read TGTGCCAGCAGCCCCAGGGGGCTGGGGTCACCCCTCCACTTT. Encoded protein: CASSPRGLGSPLHF.